The present entry profiles one T cell receptor beta chain with its context. TCRdb's copy holds only in-frame clones and misses some; the assay was immunoSEQ multiplex PCR. This sample has around 130,000 clones, with less than 85% found just once. The source of the sample is a study of blood T cell repertoires in COVID-19. Germline V CDR1 and CDR2: SEHNR, FQNEAQ (reference sequence). With 5 bases clipped from V and 7 bases from J, the junction kept 10 bases outside the gene matches. The CDR3 extends over 15 amino acids. Self-reported history from a screening survey and questionnaire set each donor's cohort.

This clonotype originated in a woman aged 18-29 years who had been exposed to COVID-19. The sample comprised PBMCs or T cells enriched from blood (not recorded which). The rearrangement uses TRBV7-9 and TRBJ2-3; 9 bases match TRBD1. The CDR3 sequence: CASSLDRGSINTQYF. The CDR3 DNA sequence: TGTGCCAGCAGCCTCGACAGGGGGTCGATAAATACGCAGTATTTT.